This section outlines one T cell receptor (beta chain) sequence together with its context. This sample was included in a study of blood T cell repertoires in COVID-19. CDR1 is SEHNR, CDR2 FQNEAQ, per germline (reference sequence). This CDR3 is built from 14 residues. V was clipped by 5 bases and J by 7 bases; unmatched bases: 11. Methods used by the authors: Using reference gene primer amplification, nucleated cell counts were estimated. The table came from immunoSEQ multiplex PCR; TCRdb's copy has only in-frame clones and leaves some out. V and J calls and clone size come straight from that table; D and trimming were deduced from the DNA. The sample lists roughly 190,000 clones, around 87% seen once, with 7% in the top ten.

The TCR sequence derives from a woman older than 75 in a cohort sampled during active or convalescent COVID-19. V and J are TRBV7-9 and TRBJ2-7, with 7 positions matching TRBD1. Sequencing was done on a sample of peripheral blood. The CDR3 DNA sequence: TGTGCCAGCAGCGCTACGGGACAGTCGTCTGAGCAGTACTTC. Translated: CASSATGQSSEQYF.